Each of the 5 T cell receptor beta chains below was sequenced from the same sample in a study of T cells expressing NK-cell markers. One entry per CDR3 protein, without DNA, is what TCRdb gives after re-calling the 5' RACE reads. This table lists a few hundred thousand distinct CDR3 sequences. The sample taken for sequencing was blood T cells: a sorted CD56 or NKG2C T cell subset, CD4+ or CD8+ T cells, or bulk PBMC T cells (not recorded which). These receptors all come from a woman aged 45 to 65 in good health.

The chain joins TRBV7-8 to TRBJ1-1; TCRdb calls TRBD1, which cannot be checked without DNA. CDR1 and CDR2 from the germline V gene are SGHVS and FQNEAQ. CDR3 size: 14 residues. CDR3 amino acids: CASSLEWGDLEAFF. The full variable domain, rest sourced from reference TRBV7-8 and TRBJ1-1, is GAGVSQSPRYKVAKRGQDVALRCDPISGHVSLFWYQQALGQGPEFLTYFQNEAQLDKSGLPSDRFFAERPEGSVSTLKIQRTQQEDSAVYLCASSLEWGDLEAFFGQGTRLTVV.

The chain employs TRBV24-1 and TRBJ2-1. The germline CDR1 and CDR2 sequences are KGHDR and SFDVKD. CDR3 size: 16 residues. Here the CDR3 reads CATSDFSRSSYNEQFF.

The chain employs TRBV18 and TRBJ2-7; the TCRdb D gene call, TRBD1, has no DNA to confirm it. This CDR3 comprises 15 residues. CDR1 and CDR2 from the germline V gene are KGHSH and LQKENI. CDR3 residues: CASSRGGPPGDEQYF. Filled out from reference TRBV18 and TRBJ2-7, the complete variable domain reads NAGVMQNPRHLVRRRGQEARLRCSPMKGHSHVYWYRQLPEEGLKFMVYLQKENIIDESGMPKERFSAEFPKEGPSILRIQQVVRGDSAAYFCASSRGGPPGDEQYFGPGTRLTVT.

This rearrangement joins TRBV29-1 to TRBJ2-7; TCRdb returns TRBD2, unconfirmable since there is no DNA. Germline-derived CDR1 and CDR2 are SQVTM and ANQGSEA. The CDR3 runs 14 residues. CDR3 protein: CSAKGLAGSYEQYF.

The rearrangement joins TRBV6-5 to TRBJ2-2; TCRdb indicates TRBD1, and absent DNA this call remains unverified. Germline lookup yields CDR1 MNHEY and CDR2 SVGAGI. The CDR3 is made up of 17 amino acids. CDR3 loop: CASSYFGQGAHTGELFF.